This T cell receptor beta chain emerged from a study of blood T cell repertoires in COVID-19. Study context: Donors in the United States, Italy and Spain gave samples during acute or convalescent COVID-19. Nucleic acid was either cDNA or gDNA, and it came from T cells, B-cell-depleted T cells, or PBMCs.

In germline, CDR1 is SEHNR, CDR2 FQNEAQ (reference sequence). V shed 2 bases and J 8 bases; nucleotides not matched to a gene: 9. CDR3 length equals 16 residues. TCRdb's copy holds only in-frame clones and misses some; the assay was immunoSEQ multiplex PCR. The data contain around 150,000 clones, roughly 72% of them singletons. The J gene is TRBJ2-4, the V gene TRBV7-9; 10 nucleotides match TRBD1. This clonotype was obtained from a woman of 80 years or more with acute or convalescent COVID-19. The sequenced material came from peripheral blood. The CDR3 bases are TGTGCCAGCAGCTTATCAACCTCCGGGACAGGGGACATTCAGTACTTC. It is translated as CASSLSTSGTGDIQYF. Full variable domain (outside the CDR3, taken from reference TRBV7-9 and TRBJ2-4): DTGVSQNPRHKITKRGQNVTFRCDPISEHNRLYWYRQTLGQGPEFLTYFQNEAQLEKSRLLSDRFSAERPKGSFSTLEIQRTEQGDSAMYLCASSLSTSGTGDIQYFGAGTRLSVL.